This T cell receptor (beta chain) was captured by sequencing in a study of blood T cell repertoires in COVID-19. Study-level background: The study drew acute and convalescent COVID-19 samples from the United States, Italy and Spain. T cells, B-cell-depleted T cells, or PBMCs supplied cDNA or gDNA.

Methods used by the authors: The assay estimated nucleated cells by amplifying reference gene primers. Method: immunoSEQ multiplex PCR; TCRdb's copy keeps in-frame clones and lacks some. V and J calls and clone size follow that table, whereas D and trimming were derived from the DNA. The sample lists about 100,000 clones, around 90% occurring once. CDR3 length equals 12 residues. Trimming took off 3 bases at V and 0 bases at J, with 3 bases between the two ends. In germline, CDR1 is SGHDN, CDR2 FVKESK. The material sequenced was peripheral blood. The receptor was isolated from a human donor in a cohort sampled during active COVID-19. V gene TRBV14 combines with J gene TRBJ2-7, with D unresolved. The CDR3 bases are TGTGCCAGCAGCCAGGCCTCCTACGAGCAGTACTTC. Its protein product is CASSQASYEQYF. The full variable domain, completed using reference TRBV14 and TRBJ2-7, is EAGVTQFPSHSVIEKGQTVTLRCDPISGHDNLYWYRRVMGKEIKFLLHFVKESKQDESGMPNNRFLAERTGGTYSTLKVQPAELEDSGVYFCASSQASYEQYFGPGTRLTVT.